This TCR beta chain came from a study of blood T cell repertoires in COVID-19 (dated by TCRdb to 2020 to 2021). Study-level background: The collaborator samples originated in the United States, Italy and Spain and spanned the acute and convalescent phases of COVID-19. The prospective study material was composed of cDNA or gDNA derived from T cells, B-cell-depleted T cells, or PBMCs. The dataset comprised deeply sampled blood TCRbeta repertoires from subjects exposed to, actively infected with, or recovered from COVID-19. A freely available public database, intended as a resource for researchers studying the immune response to SARS-CoV-2, is where the repertoires were released. Samples were obtained from the ongoing ImmuneRACE study (first 160 participants) and from over a thousand subjects provided by 6 global collaborators. Sample metadata almost always included a de-identified subject ID, COVID-19 status, age in years and sex. Where available, HLA class I and class II types were obtained from metadata supplied by the sample provider rather than from assay-based typing. Overall study results and their limits: How much clinical and demographic metadata was included differed by source and by participant, and the metadata was provided uncurated.

V is trimmed back by 4 bases and J by 0 bases, and the junction contains 8 bases that no gene match accounts for. Sequences WSHSY (CDR1) and SAAADI (CDR2) are obtained from the germline V gene. There are 16 amino acids in the CDR3, from cysteine to phenylalanine inclusive. The entry retains the CDR3 DNA only, 48 bases that are in frame from base 1. As for this clone: It has no known antigen specificity. The input lacks base qualities; no much larger clone sits a single base away.

The immunoSEQ Assay, a bias-controlled multiplex PCR, was used to amplify TCRbeta CDR3 regions from genomic DNA. Turning to the authors' computational methods: Within the assay, amplification of reference gene primers was used to estimate how many nucleated cells each sample contained. To quantify the absolute abundance of each unique TCRbeta CDR3 rearrangement, sequence reads were collapsed and filtered. For each sample, productive Simpson clonality was calculated as the square root of Simpson's diversity index over productive rearrangements. Drawn from immuneACCESS, this table holds only the in-frame rearrangements with V and J called that TCRdb kept. Clones are partly lost; checked studies trace under half to an unresolved V gene and leave the rest unexplained. From that table come the V and J calls and clone size; the DNA was used to work out D and trimming. The sample includes 90,000 to 120,000 clones, with about 91% observed a single time. Around 7% of the sample rests with the top ten.

Each collaborating institution followed its own protocols to collect whole blood in K2EDTA tubes. For TCRbeta analysis, collaborator samples were shipped as frozen whole blood, as isolated PBMCs, or as DNA extracted from either sample type. The sequenced sample was peripheral blood. This TCR came from a man aged 45-65 years with active or convalescent COVID-19. Recombination connected TRBV10-2 to TRBJ1-2; the junction holds 7 bases that match TRBD1. The bases are TGCGCCAGCAGTGTCCCTACGGGACAGACTAACTATGGCTACACCTTC. The translation is CASSVPTGQTNYGYTF.